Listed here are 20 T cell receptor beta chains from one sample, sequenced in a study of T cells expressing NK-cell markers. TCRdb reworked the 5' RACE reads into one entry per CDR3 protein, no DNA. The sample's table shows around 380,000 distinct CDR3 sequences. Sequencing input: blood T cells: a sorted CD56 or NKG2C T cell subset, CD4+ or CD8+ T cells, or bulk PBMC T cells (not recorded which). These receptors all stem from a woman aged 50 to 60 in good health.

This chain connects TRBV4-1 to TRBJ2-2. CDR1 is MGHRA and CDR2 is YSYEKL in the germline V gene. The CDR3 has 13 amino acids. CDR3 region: CASSQTGTGELFF.

The CDR3: CASIPESGNTIYF. The chain couples TRBV12-3 or TRBV12-4 to TRBJ1-3. The CDR3 has 13 amino acids.

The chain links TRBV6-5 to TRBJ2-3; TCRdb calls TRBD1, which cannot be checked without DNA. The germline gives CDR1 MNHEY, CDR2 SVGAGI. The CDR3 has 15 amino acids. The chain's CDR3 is CASRVQGAAADTQYF.

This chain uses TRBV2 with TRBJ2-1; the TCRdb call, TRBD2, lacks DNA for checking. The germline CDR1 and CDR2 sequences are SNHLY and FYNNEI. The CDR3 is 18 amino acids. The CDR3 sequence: CASSVSSGSRGSYNEQFF.

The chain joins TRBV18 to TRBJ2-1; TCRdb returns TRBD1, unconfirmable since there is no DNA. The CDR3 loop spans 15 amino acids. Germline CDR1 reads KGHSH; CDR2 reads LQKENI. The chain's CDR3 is CASSRGRGTYNEQFF.

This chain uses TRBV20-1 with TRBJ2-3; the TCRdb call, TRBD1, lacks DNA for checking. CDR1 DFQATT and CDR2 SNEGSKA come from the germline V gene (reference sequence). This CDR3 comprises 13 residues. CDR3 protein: CSARDPRFYEQYF.

The CDR3 loop reads CASRGRGTHNEQFF. This chain joins TRBV6-2 or TRBV6-3 and TRBJ2-1; TCRdb indicates TRBD2, and absent DNA this call remains unverified. The CDR3 is 14 amino acids. Germline assignment: CDR1 MNHEY and CDR2 SVGEGT.

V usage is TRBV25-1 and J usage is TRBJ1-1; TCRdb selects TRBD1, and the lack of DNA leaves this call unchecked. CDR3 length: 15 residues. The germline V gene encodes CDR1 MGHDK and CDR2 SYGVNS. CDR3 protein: CASSGDTVANTEAFF.

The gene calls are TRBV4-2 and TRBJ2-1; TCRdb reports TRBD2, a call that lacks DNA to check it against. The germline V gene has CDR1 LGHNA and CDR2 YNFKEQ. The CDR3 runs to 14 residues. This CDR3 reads CASTSPEGYNEQFF.

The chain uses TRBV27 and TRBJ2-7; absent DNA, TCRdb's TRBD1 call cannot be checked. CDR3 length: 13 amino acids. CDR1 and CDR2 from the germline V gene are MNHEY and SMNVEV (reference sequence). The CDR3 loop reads CASGEGQRYEQYF.

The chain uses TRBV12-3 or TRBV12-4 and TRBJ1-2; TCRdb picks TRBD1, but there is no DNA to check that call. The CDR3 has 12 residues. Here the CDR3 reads CASSLGRGGYTF.

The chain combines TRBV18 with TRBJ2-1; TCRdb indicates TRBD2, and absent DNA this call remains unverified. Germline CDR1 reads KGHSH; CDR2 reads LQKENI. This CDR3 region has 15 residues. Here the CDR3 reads CASSPSRREKGEQFF.

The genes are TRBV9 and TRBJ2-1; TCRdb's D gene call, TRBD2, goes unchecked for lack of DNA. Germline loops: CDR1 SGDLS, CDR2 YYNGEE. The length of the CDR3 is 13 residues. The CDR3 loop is CASSGWDLEAQFF.

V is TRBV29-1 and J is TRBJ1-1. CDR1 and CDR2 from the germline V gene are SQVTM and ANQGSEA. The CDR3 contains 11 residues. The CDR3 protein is CSVGKGTEAFF.

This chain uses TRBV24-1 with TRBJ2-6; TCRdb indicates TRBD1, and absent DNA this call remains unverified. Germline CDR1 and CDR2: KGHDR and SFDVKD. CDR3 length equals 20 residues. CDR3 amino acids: CATSDPSRDSFYSGANVLTF.

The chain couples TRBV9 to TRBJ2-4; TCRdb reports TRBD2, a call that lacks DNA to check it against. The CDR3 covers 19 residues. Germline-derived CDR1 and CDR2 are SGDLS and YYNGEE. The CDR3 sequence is CASSVGGGSGSPEGNIQYF.

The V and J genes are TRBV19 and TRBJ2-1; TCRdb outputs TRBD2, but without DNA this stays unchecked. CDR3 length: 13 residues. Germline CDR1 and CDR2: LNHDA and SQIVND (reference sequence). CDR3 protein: CASSLWRDNEQFF.

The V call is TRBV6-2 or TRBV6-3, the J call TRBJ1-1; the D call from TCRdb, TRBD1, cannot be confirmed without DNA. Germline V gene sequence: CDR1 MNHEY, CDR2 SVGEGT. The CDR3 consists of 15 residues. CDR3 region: CASSYEGFVSPEAFF.

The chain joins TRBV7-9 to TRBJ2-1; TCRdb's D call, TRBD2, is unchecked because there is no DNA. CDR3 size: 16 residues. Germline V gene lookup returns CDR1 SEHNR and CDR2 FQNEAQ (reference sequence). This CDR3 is CASSPLLDSPYNEQFF.

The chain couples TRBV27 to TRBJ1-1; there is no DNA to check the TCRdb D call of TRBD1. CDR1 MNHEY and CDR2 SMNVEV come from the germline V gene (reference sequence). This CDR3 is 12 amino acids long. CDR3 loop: CAAGGDRRDAFF.